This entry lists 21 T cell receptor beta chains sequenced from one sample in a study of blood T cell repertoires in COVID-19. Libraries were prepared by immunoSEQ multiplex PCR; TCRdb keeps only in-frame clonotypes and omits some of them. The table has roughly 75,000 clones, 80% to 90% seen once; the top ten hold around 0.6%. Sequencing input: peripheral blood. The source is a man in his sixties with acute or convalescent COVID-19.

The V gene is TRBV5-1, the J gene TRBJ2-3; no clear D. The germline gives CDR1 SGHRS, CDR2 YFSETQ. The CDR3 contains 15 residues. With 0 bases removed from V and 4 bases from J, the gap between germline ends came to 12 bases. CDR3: CASSLGHSSADTQYF. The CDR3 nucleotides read TGCGCCAGCAGCTTGGGACATAGTTCGGCAGATACGCAGTATTTT.

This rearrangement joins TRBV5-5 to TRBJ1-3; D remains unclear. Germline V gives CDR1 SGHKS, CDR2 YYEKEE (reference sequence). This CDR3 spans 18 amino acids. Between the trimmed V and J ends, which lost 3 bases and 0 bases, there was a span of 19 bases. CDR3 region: CASSSGRRFDYSGNTIYF. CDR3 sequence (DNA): TGTGCCAGCAGCTCGGGAAGGAGATTTGATTACTCTGGAAACACCATATATTTT.

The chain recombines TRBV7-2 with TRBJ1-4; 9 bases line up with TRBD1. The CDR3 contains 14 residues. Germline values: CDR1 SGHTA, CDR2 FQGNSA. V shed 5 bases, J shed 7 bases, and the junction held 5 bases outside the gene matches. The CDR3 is CASSPTGGSEKLFF. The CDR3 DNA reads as TGTGCCAGCAGCCCGACAGGGGGGTCTGAAAAACTGTTTTTT.

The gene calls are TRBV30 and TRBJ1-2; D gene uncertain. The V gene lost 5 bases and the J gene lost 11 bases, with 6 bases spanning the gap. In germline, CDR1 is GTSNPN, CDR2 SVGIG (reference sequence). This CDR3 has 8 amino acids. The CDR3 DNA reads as TGTGCCTGGGGACGGTACACCTTC. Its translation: CAWGRYTF. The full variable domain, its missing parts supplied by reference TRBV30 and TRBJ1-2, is SQTIHQWPATLVQPVGSPLSLECTVEGTSNPNLYWYRQAAGRGLQLLFYSVGIGQISSEVPQNLSASRPQDRQFILSSKKLLLSDSGFYLCAWGRYTFGSGTRLTVV.

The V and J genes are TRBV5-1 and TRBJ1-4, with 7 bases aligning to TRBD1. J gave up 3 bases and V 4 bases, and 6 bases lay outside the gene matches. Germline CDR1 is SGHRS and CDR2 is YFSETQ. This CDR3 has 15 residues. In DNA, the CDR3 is TGCGCCAGCAGCATCGACAGGGCAGCTAATGAAAAACTGTTTTTT. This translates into CASSIDRAANEKLFF.

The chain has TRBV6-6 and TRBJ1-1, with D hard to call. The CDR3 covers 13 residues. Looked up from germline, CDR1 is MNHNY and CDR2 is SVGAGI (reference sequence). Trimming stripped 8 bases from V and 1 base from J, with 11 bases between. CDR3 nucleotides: TGTGCCAGCGGTGGGCCTCCGAACACTGAAGCTTTCTTT. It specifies CASGGPPNTEAFF.

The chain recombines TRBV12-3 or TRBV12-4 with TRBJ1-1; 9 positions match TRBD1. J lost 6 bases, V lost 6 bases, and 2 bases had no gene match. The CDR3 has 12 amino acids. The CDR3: CASSRTGAEAFF. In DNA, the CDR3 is TGTGCCAGCAGCCGGACAGGGGCTGAAGCTTTCTTT.

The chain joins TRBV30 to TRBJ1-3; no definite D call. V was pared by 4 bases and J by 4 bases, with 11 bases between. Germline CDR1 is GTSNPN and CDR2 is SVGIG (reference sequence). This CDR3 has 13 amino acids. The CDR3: CAWTPGRGNTIYF. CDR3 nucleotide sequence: TGTGCCTGGACCCCGGGGAGAGGAAACACCATATATTTT. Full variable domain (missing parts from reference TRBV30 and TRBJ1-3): SQTIHQWPATLVQPVGSPLSLECTVEGTSNPNLYWYRQAAGRGLQLLFYSVGIGQISSEVPQNLSASRPQDRQFILSSKKLLLSDSGFYLCAWTPGRGNTIYFGEGSWLTVV.

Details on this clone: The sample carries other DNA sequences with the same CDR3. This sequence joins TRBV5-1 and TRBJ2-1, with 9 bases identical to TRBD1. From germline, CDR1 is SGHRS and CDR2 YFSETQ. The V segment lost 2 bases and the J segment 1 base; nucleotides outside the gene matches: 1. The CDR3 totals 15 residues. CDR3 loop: CASSLGQGSYNEQFF. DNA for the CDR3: TGCGCCAGCAGCTTAGGACAGGGGTCCTACAATGAGCAGTTCTTC.

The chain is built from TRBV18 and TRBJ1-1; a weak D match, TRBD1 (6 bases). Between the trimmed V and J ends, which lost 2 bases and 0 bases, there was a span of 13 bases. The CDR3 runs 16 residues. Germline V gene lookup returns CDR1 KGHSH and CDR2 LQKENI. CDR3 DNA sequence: TGTGCCAGCTCACCAAAGGGGGAGCGCATGAACACTGAAGCTTTCTTT. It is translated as CASSPKGERMNTEAFF.

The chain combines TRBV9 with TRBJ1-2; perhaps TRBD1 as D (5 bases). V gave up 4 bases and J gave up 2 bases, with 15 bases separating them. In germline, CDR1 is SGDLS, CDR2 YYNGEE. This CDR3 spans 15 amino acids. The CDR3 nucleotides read TGTGCCAGCAGCCCAAGACAGTCTTGGAACTATGGCTACACCTTC. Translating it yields CASSPRQSWNYGYTF.

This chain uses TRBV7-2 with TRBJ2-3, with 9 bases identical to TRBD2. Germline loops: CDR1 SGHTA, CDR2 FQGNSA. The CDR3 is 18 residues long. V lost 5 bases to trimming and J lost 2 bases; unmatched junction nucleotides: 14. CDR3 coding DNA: TGTGCCAGCAGCCTACAACTTTGGGCGGGGGGGTTCACAGATACGCAGTATTTT. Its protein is CASSLQLWAGGFTDTQYF.

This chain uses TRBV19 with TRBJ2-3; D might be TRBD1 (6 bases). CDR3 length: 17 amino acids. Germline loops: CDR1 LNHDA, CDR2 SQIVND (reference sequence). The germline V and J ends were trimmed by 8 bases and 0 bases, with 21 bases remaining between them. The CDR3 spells CASRGAGDPTSTDTQYF. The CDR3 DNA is TGTGCCAGTCGAGGGGCAGGGGACCCGACTAGCACAGATACGCAGTATTTT.

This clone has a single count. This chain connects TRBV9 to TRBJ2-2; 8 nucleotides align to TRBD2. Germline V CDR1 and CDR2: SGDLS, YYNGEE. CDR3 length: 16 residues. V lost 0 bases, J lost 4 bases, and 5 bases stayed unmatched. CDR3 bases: TGTGCCAGCAGCGTAGTCCCGGGGGGGAGCACCGGGGAGCTGTTTTTT. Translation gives CASSVVPGGSTGELFF.

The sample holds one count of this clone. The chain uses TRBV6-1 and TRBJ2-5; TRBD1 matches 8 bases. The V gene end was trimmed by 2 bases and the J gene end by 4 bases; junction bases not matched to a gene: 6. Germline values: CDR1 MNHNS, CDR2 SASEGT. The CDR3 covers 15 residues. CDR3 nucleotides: TGTGCCAGCAGTGAAAGCAGGGGGCGTCGAGAGACCCAGTACTTC. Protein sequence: CASSESRGRRETQYF.

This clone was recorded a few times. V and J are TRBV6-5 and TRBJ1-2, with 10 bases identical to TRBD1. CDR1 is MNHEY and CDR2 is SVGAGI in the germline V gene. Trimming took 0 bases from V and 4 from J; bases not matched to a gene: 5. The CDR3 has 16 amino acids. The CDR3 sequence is CASSYSRTGGGYGYTF. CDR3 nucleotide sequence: TGTGCCAGCAGTTACTCGAGGACAGGGGGGGGCTATGGCTACACCTTC.

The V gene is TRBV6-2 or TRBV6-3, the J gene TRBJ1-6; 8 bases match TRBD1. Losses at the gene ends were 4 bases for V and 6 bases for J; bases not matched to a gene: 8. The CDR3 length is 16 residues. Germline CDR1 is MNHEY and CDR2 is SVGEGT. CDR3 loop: CASSSSTGDINSPLHF. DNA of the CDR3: TGTGCCAGCAGTTCATCGACAGGGGATATTAATTCACCCCTCCACTTT.

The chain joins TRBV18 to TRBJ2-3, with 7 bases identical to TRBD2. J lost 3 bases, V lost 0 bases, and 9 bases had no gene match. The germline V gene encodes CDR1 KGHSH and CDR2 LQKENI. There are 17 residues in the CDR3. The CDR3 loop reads CASSPPPAGVRTDTQYF. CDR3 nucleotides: TGTGCCAGCTCACCACCGCCGGCGGGAGTTAGAACAGATACGCAGTATTTT.

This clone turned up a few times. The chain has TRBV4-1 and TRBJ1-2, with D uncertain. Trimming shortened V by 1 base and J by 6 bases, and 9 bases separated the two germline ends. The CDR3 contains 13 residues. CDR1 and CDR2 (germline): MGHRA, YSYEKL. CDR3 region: CASSQGTLNGYTF. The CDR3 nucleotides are TGCGCCAGCAGCCAAGGAACCCTAAATGGCTACACCTTC.

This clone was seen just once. The CDR3 spells CASSERTGETPLHF. The CDR3 DNA reads as TGTGCCAGCAGTGAAAGGACAGGGGAGACACCCCTCCACTTT. This chain joins TRBV25-1 and TRBJ1-6; 9 bases align to TRBD1. Unmatched junction bases numbered 4, after V lost 2 bases and J lost 11 bases. The CDR3 sequence is 14 residues long. Germline CDR1 MGHDK, CDR2 SYGVNS.

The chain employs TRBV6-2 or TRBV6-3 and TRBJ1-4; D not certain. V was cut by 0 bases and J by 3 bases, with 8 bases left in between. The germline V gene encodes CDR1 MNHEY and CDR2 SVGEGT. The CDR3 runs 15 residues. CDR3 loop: CASSYSSGANEKLFF. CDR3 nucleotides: TGTGCCAGCAGTTACTCGAGCGGTGCTAATGAAAAACTGTTTTTT.